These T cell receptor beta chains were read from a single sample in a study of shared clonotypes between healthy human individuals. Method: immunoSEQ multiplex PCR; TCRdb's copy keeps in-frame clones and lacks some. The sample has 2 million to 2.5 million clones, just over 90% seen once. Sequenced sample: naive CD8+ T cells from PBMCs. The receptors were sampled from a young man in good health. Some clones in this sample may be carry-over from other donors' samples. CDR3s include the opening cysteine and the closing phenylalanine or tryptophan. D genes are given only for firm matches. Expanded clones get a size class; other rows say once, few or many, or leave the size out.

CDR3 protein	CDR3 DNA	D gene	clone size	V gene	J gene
CASSLAGVSADTQYF	TGTGCCAGCAGTTTGGCGGGAGTAAGCGCAGATACGCAGTATTTT	TRBD2	NA	TRBV9	TRBJ2-3
CASSAKQGRANEKLFF	TGTGCCAGCAGCGCCAAACAGGGGAGGGCCAATGAAAAACTGTTTTTT	TRBD1	few	TRBV7-9	TRBJ1-4
CASSKALRRTNTDTQYF	TGTGCCAGCAGCAAAGCCCTCCGACGGACCAACACAGATACGCAGTATTTT	NA	NA	TRBV7-6	TRBJ2-3
CASSEGRRGDTEAFF	TGTGCCAGCAGTGAAGGTAGAAGGGGAGACACTGAAGCTTTCTTT	NA	NA	TRBV2	TRBJ1-1
CASSSRTGGSRDTQYF	TGTGCCAGCAGCTCTCGGACAGGGGGCTCGAGAGATACGCAGTATTTT	TRBD1	NA	TRBV7-2	TRBJ2-3
CASSIFVGTGPSEAFF	TGTGCCAGTAGTATTTTCGTGGGGACAGGACCCAGTGAAGCTTTCTTT	TRBD1	NA	TRBV19	TRBJ1-1
CASSGRDVNEQFF	TGTGCCAGCAGCGGCAGGGACGTCAATGAGCAGTTCTTC	NA	NA	TRBV11-2	TRBJ2-1
CSALFGNVLTF	TGCAGCGCCCTATTTGGCAACGTCCTGACTTTC	NA	NA	TRBV29-1	TRBJ2-6
CASSLARLTEQFF	TGTGCCAGCAGCTTAGCCAGATTGACGGAGCAGTTCTTC	NA	once	TRBV11-3	TRBJ2-1
CASSLSSSPTPHNEQFF	TGTGCCAGCAGCTTAAGTTCCTCCCCTACCCCGCACAATGAGCAGTTCTTC	NA	NA	TRBV5-4	TRBJ2-1
CATGLGDSYEQYF	TGTGCCACCGGCCTCGGGGACTCCTACGAGCAGTACTTC	NA	NA	TRBV10-3	TRBJ2-7
CASSPRLAPETQYF	TGTGCCAGCAGCCCCCGACTAGCCCCCGAGACCCAGTACTTC	TRBD2	NA	TRBV7-9	TRBJ2-5
CASSLTSGDLQFF	TGTGCCAGCAGCTTAACTAGCGGGGATCTCCAGTTCTTC	TRBD2	once	TRBV7-7	TRBJ2-1
CASSLLGQSTDTQYF	TGTGCCAGCAGCTTATTGGGACAGAGCACAGATACGCAGTATTTT	TRBD1	NA	TRBV6-6	TRBJ2-3
CAISESLPDRPFSYEQYF	TGTGCCATCAGTGAGTCCTTACCCGACAGGCCCTTTTCCTACGAGCAGTACTTC	NA	once	TRBV10-3	TRBJ2-7
CASSLSLGADEQFF	TGTGCCAGCAGCTTGTCCCTCGGGGCCGATGAGCAGTTCTTC	NA	NA	TRBV5-6	TRBJ2-1
CASSWAGGSTGELFF	TGTGCCAGCAGCTGGGCCGGGGGATCCACCGGGGAGCTGTTTTTT	NA	NA	TRBV7-8	TRBJ2-2
CASSFGGINEQYF	TGTGCCAGCAGTTTCGGAGGGATCAACGAGCAGTACTTC	NA	NA	TRBV28	TRBJ2-7
CATSRDSRISNQPQHF	TGTGCCACCAGCAGAGATAGCAGAATTAGCAATCAGCCCCAGCATTTT	NA	NA	TRBV15	TRBJ1-5
CASSYERDGNEQFF	TGTGCCAGCAGTTACGAGAGGGATGGGAATGAGCAGTTCTTC	NA	once	TRBV6-5	TRBJ2-1
CASTPGGSFDEQYF	TGTGCCTCAACCCCGGGAGGCAGTTTCGACGAGCAGTACTTC	TRBD2	once	TRBV9	TRBJ2-7
CASSLSGLASDEQFF	TGTGCCAGCAGCTTATCGGGACTAGCCAGCGATGAGCAGTTCTTC	TRBD2	once	TRBV7-3	TRBJ2-1
CASSFITGGWNEQFF	TGTGCCAGCAGCTTTATCACAGGGGGCTGGAATGAGCAGTTCTTC	TRBD1	NA	TRBV7-9	TRBJ2-1
CASTTGGWEKLFF	TGCGCCAGCACCACAGGGGGCTGGGAAAAACTGTTTTTT	TRBD1	NA	TRBV10-2	TRBJ1-4
CASSSLQPTGTGDLVANTGELFF	TGTGCCAGTAGTTCCCTACAACCGACCGGGACAGGGGATCTCGTGGCGAACACCGGGGAGCTGTTTTTT	TRBD1	NA	TRBV19	TRBJ2-2
CASSSRGPGELFF	TGTGCCAGCAGTTCCCGAGGCCCCGGGGAGCTGTTTTTT	NA	NA	TRBV27	TRBJ2-2
CASKGTYGTGELFF	TGTGCCAGCAAAGGGACGTACGGCACCGGGGAGCTGTTTTTT	NA	NA	TRBV28	TRBJ2-2
CSGQQETQYF	TGCAGTGGACAGCAAGAGACCCAGTACTTC	NA	NA	TRBV20-1	TRBJ2-5
CASSLGTSGPNEQFF	TGTGCCAGCAGCTTAGGAACTAGCGGGCCTAATGAGCAGTTCTTC	TRBD2	NA	TRBV7-7	TRBJ2-1
CASSQILAGYNEQFF	TGCGCCAGCAGCCAGATACTAGCGGGGTACAATGAGCAGTTCTTC	TRBD2	NA	TRBV4-1	TRBJ2-1
CASSERRVSNQPQHF	TGTGCCAGCAGTGAACGAAGGGTAAGCAATCAGCCCCAGCATTTT	NA	NA	TRBV6-1	TRBJ1-5
CASSVGLAGWGSTDTQYF	TGTGCCAGCAGCGTTGGACTAGCGGGGTGGGGTAGCACAGATACGCAGTATTTT	TRBD2	NA	TRBV9	TRBJ2-3
CASSRRLEAALSYEQYF	TGCGCCAGCAGCCGGAGGCTTGAGGCAGCCCTCTCCTACGAGCAGTACTTC	NA	NA	TRBV4-1	TRBJ2-7
CASSLGLNEQFF	TGCGCCAGCAGCTTGGGGCTAAATGAGCAGTTCTTC	NA	NA	TRBV5-1	TRBJ2-1
CASSLEGARGYTF	TGTGCCAGCAGCTTAGAGGGGGCGCGGGGCTACACCTTC	TRBD1	NA	TRBV7-9	TRBJ1-2
CASAGTSSGTDTQYF	TGTGCCAGCGCCGGAACTAGCTCGGGCACAGATACGCAGTATTTT	NA	NA	TRBV9	TRBJ2-3
CASSDLKGTEAFF	TGTGCCAGCAGTGACTTGAAGGGCACTGAAGCTTTCTTT	NA	NA	TRBV6-4	TRBJ1-1
CATSRDWRQGRDTQYF	TGTGCCACCAGCAGAGATTGGAGACAGGGGCGAGATACGCAGTATTTT	TRBD1	NA	TRBV15	TRBJ2-3
CASSPPKGVEGNTIYF	TGCGCCAGCAGCCCCCCGAAGGGGGTGGAAGGAAACACCATATATTTT	NA	NA	TRBV5-1	TRBJ1-3
CASSLVITGGYTGELFF	TGTGCCAGCAGCTTAGTGATAACAGGGGGGTACACCGGGGAGCTGTTTTTT	TRBD1	once	TRBV7-2	TRBJ2-2
CSVVPGGPSNNEQFF	TGCAGCGTGGTCCCCGGGGGGCCCTCCAACAATGAGCAGTTCTTC	NA	once	TRBV29-1	TRBJ2-1
CASSFPQGGTDTQYF	TGTGCCAGCAGCTTCCCTCAAGGAGGCACAGATACGCAGTATTTT	NA	NA	TRBV7-9	TRBJ2-3
CASSLRAQIQDPMNTEAFF	TGTGCCAGCAGCTTGAGGGCGCAGATCCAGGATCCCATGAACACTGAAGCTTTCTTT	NA	NA	TRBV11-2	TRBJ1-1
CAIRTGQGNTGELFF	TGTGCCATCAGGACGGGACAGGGCAACACCGGGGAGCTGTTTTTT	TRBD1	NA	TRBV10-3	TRBJ2-2
CASSLALAGGPSPLSSYEQYF	TGTGCCAGCAGCTTAGCGCTAGCGGGAGGCCCATCCCCCTTAAGCTCCTACGAGCAGTACTTC	TRBD2	NA	TRBV7-8	TRBJ2-7
CASSYSGGGMYEQYF	TGTGCCAGCAGTTACTCAGGCGGGGGCATGTACGAGCAGTACTTC	NA	NA	TRBV6-5	TRBJ2-7
CASSSGTSYEQYF	TGTGCCAGCAGTTCTGGTACCTCCTACGAGCAGTACTTC	NA	NA	TRBV27	TRBJ2-7
CASSLDYLGLNTEAFF	TGTGCCAGCAGCTTAGACTATCTAGGGTTGAACACTGAAGCTTTCTTT	NA	NA	TRBV11-2	TRBJ1-1
CASSLAQVGEQYF	TGTGCCAGCAGCTTAGCACAGGTCGGGGAGCAGTACTTC	NA	once	TRBV7-8	TRBJ2-7
CASSDEREGPYEQYF	TGCGCCAGCAGTGACGAGCGGGAGGGCCCCTACGAGCAGTACTTC	TRBD2	NA	TRBV10-2	TRBJ2-7
CASSLGSRENIQYF	TGTGCCAGCAGCTTAGGGTCCAGAGAAAACATTCAGTACTTC	NA	NA	TRBV7-9	TRBJ2-4
CASSLSGLAGDTQYF	TGCGCCAGCAGCCTGTCCGGACTAGCGGGAGATACGCAGTATTTT	TRBD2	NA	TRBV10-2	TRBJ2-3
CASSSWGEHYGYTF	TGTGCCAGCAGCTCCTGGGGGGAACACTATGGCTACACCTTC	NA	NA	TRBV4-2	TRBJ1-2
CASSQYRDQNHLSEQYF	TGCGCCAGCAGTCAGTACCGGGACCAGAACCACCTTAGCGAGCAGTACTTC	NA	NA	TRBV23-1	TRBJ2-7
CASSRDRAEQFF	TGTGCCAGCAGCAGGGACAGGGCTGAGCAGTTCTTC	TRBD1	NA	TRBV11-2	TRBJ2-1
CASSPFPSGSGNEQFF	TGTGCCAGTTCTCCCTTCCCTAGCGGGAGTGGCAATGAGCAGTTCTTC	TRBD2	NA	TRBV27	TRBJ2-1
CASSYLGDGYNSPLHF	TGTGCCAGCAGTTACTTGGGGGACGGCTATAATTCACCCCTCCACTTT	NA	NA	TRBV6-5	TRBJ1-6
CASSQSNEKLFF	TGTGCCAGCAGCCAATCCAATGAAAAACTGTTTTTT	NA	NA	TRBV7-9	TRBJ1-4
CASSLRDYNEQFF	TGTGCCAGCAGCCTCCGGGACTACAATGAGCAGTTCTTC	NA	NA	TRBV5-5	TRBJ2-1